This TCR beta chain is from a study of cytomegalovirus exposure and HLA in healthy donors. As to this clone: Its antigen is currently unknown.

Study-wide points: The classifier reportedly diagnosed cytomegalovirus status with high specificity and sensitivity. Specificity of a few CMV-associated chains for CMV antigens was verified in vitro.

The PCR contained 60 Vbeta and 13 Jbeta primers. The assay was immunoSEQ multiplex PCR, and TCRdb's table has in-frame clones only and misses some. The sample has about 60,000 clones, about three quarters seen once; the top ten hold 2.5%. Deletions cut 2 bases from V and 7 bases from J, with 17 bases between. CDR3 size: 15 residues. Looked up from germline, CDR1 is MDHEN and CDR2 is SYDVKM. The sequencing input was PBMCs. The chain is built from TRBV28 and TRBJ1-2, with D perhaps matching TRBD1 (5 bases). The source of this sequence is a female donor in good health and CMV-seronegative. DNA of the CDR3: TGTGCCAGCAGTTTAGGTCGTGGCAGGGTGCGTGGCTACACCTTC. Translated: CASSLGRGRVRGYTF.